The T cell receptor (beta chain) described here comes from a study of T cell repertoires in cytomegalovirus infection. Looking at the study overall: Indicated by public TCR beta signatures were CMV infection and matching HLA type.

Comments on this clonotype: What it binds is unknown.

Overall study findings and caveats: Pooled public TCR beta family frequency picked out CMV carriers with the relevant HLA. HLA-C-restricted CMV clonotypes gave the most frequent clonotype in two of eight donors.

TCRdb itself ran the reads through MiXCR, one entry per CDR3 protein. The repertoire has 250,000 or so distinct CDR3 sequences, over 15% of them found once; the top ten carry approximately 44%. Germline V CDR1 and CDR2: LGHDT, YNNKEL (reference sequence). The CDR3 runs 17 residues. Trimming removed 2 bases from V and 13 bases from J, with 26 bases in between. The source material was CD8+ T cells from PBMCs. The sequence derives from a human donor in good health (CMV status not recorded). Some clones in this sample may be carry-over from other donors' samples. This sequence joins TRBV3-1 and TRBJ2-2, with D maybe TRBD2 (6 bases). CDR3 in DNA: TGTGCCAGCAGCCAACGACAATTGGGAGGAGGCGAGAGGGGGCTGTTTTTT. Amino acid sequence: CASSQRQLGGGERGLFF.